One and the same sample provided the 28 T cell receptor beta chains below, sequenced in a study of blood T cells in healthy people across ages. A J-beta primer mix and a sample-barcoded 5' primer were used in a second PCR of about 7 to 12 cycles. TCRdb fed the 5' RACE reads into MiXCR, producing one record per CDR3 protein. Of under 850,000 distinct CDR3 sequences listed, about 37% are singletons. The sequencing input was blood. The receptor source for this set is a man between 18 and 29 years old in good health.

The CDR3 loop is CASSVGDRPGWELFF. CDR3 in DNA: TGTGCCAGCAGCGTCGGGGACCGTCCGGGGTGGGAGCTGTTTTTT. This sequence joins TRBV9 and TRBJ2-2, with D perhaps being TRBD1 or TRBD2 (5 bases each). V was cut by 2 bases and J by 9 bases, with 17 bases left in between. Germline V gene data show CDR1 as SGDLS and CDR2 as YYNGEE. The CDR3 is 15 residues long. Full variable domain (missing parts from reference TRBV9 and TRBJ2-2): DSGVTQTPKHLITATGQRVTLRCSPRSGDLSVYWYQQSLDQGLQFLIQYYNGEERAKGNILERFSAQQFPDLHSELNLSSLELGDSALYFCASSVGDRPGWELFFGEGSRLTVL.

The chain is built from TRBV9 and TRBJ2-7; D gene unclear. Germline V gives CDR1 SGDLS, CDR2 YYNGEE. The V gene lost 2 bases and the J gene lost 2 bases, with 11 bases spanning the gap. There are 14 residues in the CDR3. The CDR3 sequence: CASSVKGLPYEQYF. The CDR3 nucleotides are TGTGCCAGCAGCGTTAAGGGTCTGCCCTACGAGCAGTACTTC.

This clonotype was seen more than once but under ten times. V gene TRBV4-3 combines with J gene TRBJ2-6, with no clear D. The CDR3 has 16 amino acids. The V and J ends lost 0 bases and 4 bases respectively, with 10 bases between them. Germline V CDR1 and CDR2: LGHNA, YSLEER. The CDR3 here is CASSQDSRQGANVLTF. The CDR3 bases are TGCGCCAGCAGCCAAGATTCTAGGCAGGGGGCCAACGTCCTGACTTTC.

This clonotype was counted at least ten times. The V call is TRBV4-3, the J call TRBJ2-7, with D hard to call. The V gene's germline CDR1 is LGHNA and CDR2 YSLEER. Trimming removed 0 bases from V and 9 bases from J, with 15 bases in between. CDR3 length equals 14 residues. CDR3 nucleotides: TGCGCCAGCAGCCAAGATCCGATCCCGCTTACGCAGTACTTC. Amino acids: CASSQDPIPLTQYF.

This clonotype was seen only a few times. The chain combines TRBV28 with TRBJ2-4; no reliable D call. The end of the DNA is better explained by TRBJ2-5, so the J call may be wrong. This CDR3 contains 14 residues. CDR1 is MDHEN and CDR2 is SYDVKM in the germline V gene. CDR3 sequence reads: CASSSPTLRETQYF. CDR3 in DNA: TGTGCCAGCAGTTCACCGACCCTACGAGAGACCCAGTACTTC.

This chain connects TRBV5-1 to TRBJ1-4; no firm D call. V shed 0 bases and J shed 7 bases, with 13 bases lying between them. Looked up from germline, CDR1 is SGHRS and CDR2 is YFSETQ. The CDR3 is 15 residues long. CDR3 DNA sequence: TGCGCCAGCAGCTTGGAAGGTCCTCATGGTGAAAAACTGTTTTTT. This encodes CASSLEGPHGEKLFF.

This clonotype was detected a few times. This chain links TRBV7-2 with TRBJ2-3; weak D call: TRBD2 (6 bases). Trimming shortened V by 2 bases and J by 0 bases, and 9 bases separated the two germline ends. The CDR3 sequence is 15 residues long. Germline CDR1 and CDR2: SGHTA and FQGNSA. CDR3 in DNA: TGTGCCAGCAGCTTACGGGACTTCAGCACAGATACGCAGTATTTT. Protein product: CASSLRDFSTDTQYF. The full variable domain, its missing parts supplied by reference TRBV7-2 and TRBJ2-3, is GAGVSQSPSNKVTEKGKDVELRCDPISGHTALYWYRQSLGQGLEFLIYFQGNSAPDKSGLPSDRFSAERTGGSVSTLTIQRTQQEDSAVYLCASSLRDFSTDTQYFGPGTRLTVL.

The V gene is TRBV18, the J gene TRBJ1-6, with D possibly TRBD1 on 6 matching bases. Trimming removed 3 bases from V and 10 bases from J, with 19 bases in between. CDR1 and CDR2 (germline): KGHSH, LQKENI. The CDR3 covers 16 residues. Here the CDR3 DNA reads TGTGCCAGCTCACCGAACGGACAGCTGGTCTCCTCACCCCTCCACTTT. Residues: CASSPNGQLVSSPLHF. Using reference TRBV18 and TRBJ1-6 for the parts outside the CDR3, the full variable domain is NAGVMQNPRHLVRRRGQEARLRCSPMKGHSHVYWYRQLPEEGLKFMVYLQKENIIDESGMPKERFSAEFPKEGPSILRIQQVVRGDSAAYFCASSPNGQLVSSPLHFGNGTRLTVT.

This clonotype has more than one count but fewer than ten. This rearrangement joins TRBV27 to TRBJ2-6; D gene unclear. CDR3 size: 13 residues. With 5 bases removed from V and 11 bases from J, the gap between germline ends came to 13 bases. Germline CDR1 is MNHEY and CDR2 is SMNVEV (reference sequence). CDR3 amino acids: CASSPEPLDVLTF. The CDR3 DNA sequence: TGTGCCAGCAGTCCCGAACCCCTAGACGTCCTGACTTTC. The whole variable domain, filled in from reference TRBV27 and TRBJ2-6, reads EAQVTQNPRYLITVTGKKLTVTCSQNMNHEYMSWYRQDPGLGLRQIYYSMNVEVTDKGDVPEGYKVSRKEKRNFPLILESPSPNQTSLYFCASSPEPLDVLTFGAGSRLTVL.

This clonotype was seen only a few times. V and J are TRBV18 and TRBJ1-1; no definite D call. The CDR3 covers 16 residues. V was clipped by 1 base and J by 1 base, with 13 bases between them. Germline CDR1 KGHSH, CDR2 LQKENI. The chain's CDR3 is CASSPLTTNANTEAFF. The CDR3 DNA sequence: TGTGCCAGCTCACCACTTACAACGAACGCGAACACTGAAGCTTTCTTT.

In regard to this clonotype: At one of its ends the junction is not consistent with the germline gene, which may arise from a read error. V and J are TRBV20-1 and TRBJ1-2; D not resolved. Germline CDR1 and CDR2: DFQATT and SNEGSKA (reference sequence). This CDR3 region has 13 residues. This CDR3 is CSALVNRNYVYTF. Here the CDR3 DNA reads TGCAGTGCTCTAGTCAACAGAAACTATGTCTACACCTTC.

This clonotype appeared once. The rearrangement joins TRBV20-1 to TRBJ2-1; D possibly corresponds to TRBD1 (5 bases). The end of the DNA is better explained by TRBJ2-7, so the J call may be wrong. This CDR3 contains 16 residues. Germline lookup yields CDR1 DFQATT and CDR2 SNEGSKA (reference sequence). In nucleotides, the CDR3 is TGCAGTGCTAGAGCGTTTAGGGGAAGCTCCTACAATGAGCAGTACTTC. This translates into CSARAFRGSSYNEQYF.

As regards this clonotype: This may arise from a read error, as a much more abundant clone is one base away. The V call is TRBV7-2, the J call TRBJ2-5; D is perhaps TRBD1 (5 bases). Trimming took 5 bases from V and 11 from J, leaving 24 bases between them. Germline CDR1 SGHTA, CDR2 FQGNSA. This CDR3 contains 15 residues. CDR3: CASSEDTSPYNEQYF. The DNA of the CDR3 is TGTGCCAGCAGCGAGGACACAAGCCCTTACAATGAGCAGTACTTC.

This rearrangement joins TRBV5-5 to TRBJ2-1; 8 nucleotides align to TRBD1. The CDR3 contains 16 residues. Germline V CDR1 and CDR2: SGHKS, YYEKEE (reference sequence). V was pared by 4 bases and J by 10 bases, with 16 bases of the junction left unmatched. The CDR3 loop is CASSRIGQGHSDEQFF. In DNA form, the CDR3 reads TGTGCCAGCAGCCGGATCGGACAGGGCCATTCGGACGAGCAGTTCTTC.

This clonotype was detected ten times or more. This chain joins TRBV3-1 and TRBJ2-1; D not resolved. V was cut by 4 bases and J by 8 bases, with 9 bases left in between. The CDR3 is 12 amino acids. In germline, CDR1 is LGHDT, CDR2 YNNKEL (reference sequence). CDR3 amino acids: CASSPRSHEQFF. DNA of the CDR3: TGTGCCAGCAGCCCCCGTAGCCATGAGCAGTTCTTC.

This clonotype came up a few times. CDR3 in DNA: TGTGCCAGCAGCTTAGAGGGAGAGGATGGCTACACCTTC. Protein: CASSLEGEDGYTF. The V call is TRBV13, the J call TRBJ1-2; D is unclear. In germline, CDR1 is PRHDT, CDR2 FYEKMQ (reference sequence). The CDR3 runs to 13 residues. V lost 1 base, J lost 6 bases, and 9 bases lay in between.

The chain couples TRBV6-5 to TRBJ1-5; tentative D call: TRBD1 (6 bases). The ends were cut back, 2 bases at V and 1 base at J, with 18 bases in the middle. The V gene's germline CDR1 is MNHEY and CDR2 SVGAGI. This CDR3 region has 18 residues. CDR3 residues: CASSYEGGGWGSNQPQHF. For the CDR3, the DNA is TGTGCCAGCAGTTACGAGGGAGGGGGGTGGGGGAGCAATCAGCCCCAGCATTTT.

The rearrangement joins TRBV3-1 to TRBJ1-5; tentatively, D is TRBD1 (5 bases). Germline assignment: CDR1 LGHDT and CDR2 YNNKEL (reference sequence). Trimming stripped 5 bases from V and 3 bases from J, with 11 bases between. This CDR3 spans 14 amino acids. The CDR3 spells CASSSDRNNQPQHF. The CDR3 DNA is TGTGCCAGCAGCTCCGACAGAAACAATCAGCCCCAGCATTTT.

This clonotype was seen only a few times. V gene TRBV5-6 combines with J gene TRBJ1-2, with 9 positions matching TRBD1. Germline assignment: CDR1 SGHDT and CDR2 YYEEEE. Trimming at V came to 7 bases and at J to 2 bases, leaving 6 bases not matched to a gene. The CDR3 runs 14 residues. The CDR3 here is CASEGQGRNYGYTF. In DNA, the CDR3 is TGTGCCAGCGAGGGACAGGGTAGGAACTATGGCTACACCTTC.

The sample holds a few counts of this clonotype. The chain uses TRBV5-1 and TRBJ2-1; TRBD1 matches 10 bases. Looked up from germline, CDR1 is SGHRS and CDR2 is YFSETQ. V trimming: 6 bases; J trimming: 10 bases; junction bases outside the gene matches: 10. There are 14 residues in the CDR3. The CDR3 coding sequence is TGCGCCAGCACCCGAGCCGGGACAGGGGACGAGCAGTTCTTC. Protein: CASTRAGTGDEQFF.

This chain joins TRBV6-2 or TRBV6-3 and TRBJ2-5; D is undetermined. This CDR3 contains 13 residues. Trimming took off 8 bases at V and 2 bases at J, with 12 bases between the two ends. Germline V gene lookup returns CDR1 MNHEY and CDR2 SVGEGT. CDR3 sequence: CASVRAAQETQYF. For the CDR3, the DNA is TGTGCCAGCGTCCGGGCAGCTCAAGAGACCCAGTACTTC.

The CDR3 spells CASSGGRAGYNEQFF. DNA for the CDR3: TGTGCCAGTTCCGGGGGGCGAGCTGGCTACAATGAGCAGTTCTTC. The chain has TRBV7-3 and TRBJ2-1, with TRBD2 as a possible D gene (7 bases). The length of the CDR3 is 15 residues. CDR1 and CDR2 (germline): SGHTA, FQGTGA. The V and J ends lost 9 bases and 3 bases respectively, with 18 bases between them.

The table lists this clonotype with a few counts. Being one base from a much bigger clone, this may be a read error. The V and J genes are TRBV12-3 or TRBV12-4 and TRBJ1-2; tentatively, D is TRBD1 (6 bases). The CDR3 has 15 residues. V was shortened by 0 bases and J by 7 bases, with 15 bases between the two germline ends. This CDR3 is CASSLAAGGDSGYTF. CDR3 sequence (DNA): TGTGCCAGCAGTTTAGCAGCCGGGGGCGATTCTGGCTACACCTTC.

The CDR3 protein is CSASNLRELDYYNEQFF. Here the CDR3 DNA reads TGCAGTGCCTCCAACCTCCGGGAACTCGATTACTACAATGAGCAGTTCTTC. The chain joins TRBV20-1 to TRBJ2-1, with D possibly matching TRBD2 (5 bases). Trimming took off 6 bases at V and 3 bases at J, with 24 bases between the two ends. This CDR3 comprises 17 residues. The V gene's germline CDR1 is DFQATT and CDR2 SNEGSKA (reference sequence).

This clonotype was observed a few times. The chain employs TRBV3-1 and TRBJ1-2; D not certain. CDR1 is LGHDT and CDR2 is YNNKEL in the germline V gene (reference sequence). This CDR3 contains 15 residues. V lost 2 bases to trimming and J lost 4 bases, with 14 bases between them. CDR3 nucleotides: TGTGCCAGCAGCCAACACTCCGGACCGAGCTATGGCTACACCTTC. Its protein product is CASSQHSGPSYGYTF.

In its sample, this clonotype was seen many times. The chain joins TRBV4-3 to TRBJ2-1; 10 nucleotides match TRBD2. The germline V gene has CDR1 LGHNA and CDR2 YSLEER. This CDR3 comprises 18 residues. The ends lost 0 bases at V and 9 bases at J; junction bases unmatched: 14. This chain's CDR3 is CASSQDRAASGGRSEQFF. CDR3 nucleotides: TGCGCCAGCAGCCAAGATCGAGCGGCTAGCGGGGGCCGGAGTGAGCAGTTCTTC.

This sequence joins TRBV13 and TRBJ2-3; D may match TRBD1 or TRBD2 (6 bases each). The CDR3 runs to 15 residues. CDR1 PRHDT and CDR2 FYEKMQ come from the germline V gene (reference sequence). V was cut by 4 bases and J by 6 bases, with 17 bases left in between. The CDR3 is CASSSGEVYYDTQYF. The CDR3 nucleotides read TGTGCCAGCAGCTCAGGGGAGGTCTATTACGATACGCAGTATTTT.

In this sample, this clonotype turned up a few times. The chain combines TRBV12-3 or TRBV12-4 with TRBJ1-1, with a weak D call TRBD1 (5 bases). The V end lost 4 bases, the J end lost 6 bases, and 6 bases lay between the germline ends. This CDR3 is built from 11 residues. CDR3 sequence (DNA): TGTGCCAGCAGTTGGGGGGCTGAAGCTTTCTTT. It codes for CASSWGAEAFF.